A single sample gave rise to the 27 T cell receptor beta chains below, sequenced in a study of type 1 regulatory T cells. Which antigens these TCRs recognize remains unknown. TCRdb recomputed calls from the reads with MiXCR, one row per CDR3 protein. The table records tens of thousands of distinct CDR3 sequences, roughly two thirds of them present only once. Sequencing input: cultured non-Tr1 T cells, either the whole culture or a sorted T cell fraction (not recorded which). These receptors were taken from a human donor in good health.

The genes are TRBV7-9 and TRBJ1-2; 9 nucleotides line up with TRBD1. Germline CDR1 SEHNR, CDR2 FQNEAQ (reference sequence). The V and J ends lost 5 bases and 4 bases, in that order; junction bases with no gene match: 2. The CDR3 runs to 13 residues. CDR3: CASSRQGVYGYTF. In nucleotides, the CDR3 is TGTGCCAGCAGCCGACAGGGGGTCTATGGCTACACCTTC.

Remarks on this clonotype: A much larger clone differs by one base, so this may be a read error. Since the CDR3 does not end with the conserved phenylalanine or tryptophan, this likely comes from a read error. The V call is TRBV5-1, the J call TRBJ2-1; D perhaps matches TRBD2 (5 bases). Deletions cut 0 bases from V and 4 bases from J, with 11 bases between. The CDR3 spans 15 residues. The germline CDR1 and CDR2 sequences are SGHRS and YFSETQ. The CDR3 here is CASSLVSGLYNEQFI. The CDR3 region has the DNA TGCGCCAGCAGCTTGGTTTCCGGACTTTACAATGAGCAGTTCATC.

The rearrangement joins TRBV6-5 to TRBJ2-7; TRBD1 matches at 8 bases. Trimming took 6 bases from V and 3 from J; bases not matched to a gene: 4. The length of the CDR3 is 13 residues. Germline CDR1 is MNHEY and CDR2 is SVGAGI. The CDR3 coding sequence is TGTGCCAGCAGCCTCGGGACAGGCTACGAGCAGTACTTC. Its protein product is CASSLGTGYEQYF.

The J gene is TRBJ2-7, the V gene TRBV4-1; D unresolved. The CDR3 loop spans 14 amino acids. V gave up 0 bases and J gave up 2 bases, with 8 bases separating them. CDR1 MGHRA and CDR2 YSYEKL come from the germline V gene. The CDR3 here is CASSQDVRPYEQYF. The CDR3 nucleotides read TGCGCCAGCAGCCAAGATGTCAGGCCCTACGAGCAGTACTTC.

This chain links TRBV19 with TRBJ2-1; 14 bases line up with TRBD2. CDR1 and CDR2 from the germline V gene are LNHDA and SQIVND (reference sequence). CDR3 length equals 19 residues. Losses at the gene ends were 4 bases for V and 6 bases for J; bases not matched to a gene: 14. CDR3 loop: CASSNSGLAGGQVSNEQFF. As DNA, the CDR3 is TGTGCCAGTAGTAACAGCGGACTAGCGGGAGGACAGGTGTCCAATGAGCAGTTCTTC.

The chain recombines TRBV20-1 with TRBJ2-5; D call uncertain. V dropped 3 bases and J dropped 2 bases, with 13 bases sitting between them. CDR1 and CDR2 from the germline V gene are DFQATT and SNEGSKA (reference sequence). There are 14 residues in the CDR3. The CDR3 region has the DNA TGCAGTGCTAGGGGTTTCGGGTTGCAAGAGACCCAGTACTTC. Protein: CSARGFGLQETQYF.

The V call is TRBV9, the J call TRBJ2-1, with a possible D match to TRBD2 (5 bases). The CDR3 length is 15 residues. CDR1 and CDR2 (germline): SGDLS, YYNGEE. V lost 2 bases to trimming and J lost 5 bases, with 14 bases between them. The CDR3 sequence is CASSVSGSEDNEQFF. In DNA form, the CDR3 reads TGTGCCAGCAGCGTTAGTGGGAGCGAGGACAATGAGCAGTTCTTC. The full variable domain, completed using reference TRBV9 and TRBJ2-1, is DSGVTQTPKHLITATGQRVTLRCSPRSGDLSVYWYQQSLDQGLQFLIQYYNGEERAKGNILERFSAQQFPDLHSELNLSSLELGDSALYFCASSVSGSEDNEQFFGPGTRLTVL.

This sequence joins TRBV20-1 and TRBJ2-1; D is perhaps TRBD1 or TRBD2 (5 bases each). The CDR3 sequence is 12 residues long. CDR1 DFQATT and CDR2 SNEGSKA come from the germline V gene (reference sequence). Trimming pared 5 bases from V and 9 bases from J, leaving 14 bases between. The CDR3 DNA reads as TGCAGTGCTGATCGGGGCGGTATTGAGCAGTTCTTC. Translating gives CSADRGGIEQFF.

This clonotype has only one observation. The J gene is TRBJ2-5, the V gene TRBV20-1; TRBD1 agrees at 8 bases. J was trimmed by 5 bases and V by 3 bases; bases with no gene match: 8. Germline CDR1 DFQATT, CDR2 SNEGSKA (reference sequence). This CDR3 region has 14 residues. The DNA of the CDR3 is TGCAGTGCTAGTCCGGGACAGGCCTACGAGACCCAGTACTTC. It is translated as CSASPGQAYETQYF.

The chain combines TRBV6-5 with TRBJ2-7; D is perhaps TRBD1 or TRBD2 (5 bases each). The V gene lost 2 bases and the J gene lost 7 bases, with 18 bases spanning the gap. The CDR3 spans 15 residues. From germline, CDR1 is MNHEY and CDR2 SVGAGI. CDR3 sequence reads: CASSYAAGRGGEQYF. The CDR3 coding sequence is TGTGCCAGCAGTTACGCGGCAGGGAGAGGTGGAGAGCAGTACTTC.

This sequence joins TRBV20-1 and TRBJ1-5; TRBD1 agrees at 8 bases. Germline trimming cut 7 bases from V and 8 bases from J; bases unmatched to any gene: 10. Per the germline V gene, CDR1 is DFQATT and CDR2 is SNEGSKA (reference sequence). This CDR3 has 13 residues. DNA for the CDR3: TGCAGTGGCGCCACGGACAGGGAGAAGCCCCAGCATTTT. This codes for CSGATDREKPQHF.

This chain links TRBV20-1 with TRBJ2-7; 7 bases agree with TRBD2. The CDR3 is made up of 15 amino acids. Looked up from germline, CDR1 is DFQATT and CDR2 is SNEGSKA (reference sequence). V was pared by 6 bases and J by 2 bases, with 13 bases of the junction left unmatched. The CDR3 sequence is CSARQAGTNTYEQYF. As DNA, the CDR3 is TGCAGTGCCAGACAAGCCGGGACTAACACCTACGAGCAGTACTTC.

The chain couples TRBV20-1 to TRBJ1-5; 7 bases fit TRBD1. This CDR3 comprises 15 residues. The germline V gene encodes CDR1 DFQATT and CDR2 SNEGSKA (reference sequence). The V gene end was trimmed by 6 bases and the J gene end by 0 bases; junction bases not matched to a gene: 8. The CDR3 is CSAHRDSYSNQPQHF. The CDR3 DNA reads as TGCAGTGCCCACCGGGACAGCTATAGCAATCAGCCCCAGCATTTT.

This clonotype qualifies as medium-sized. This chain joins TRBV9 and TRBJ2-1; 8 bases align to TRBD1. The CDR3 length is 15 residues. V trimming: 4 bases; J trimming: 0 bases; junction bases outside the gene matches: 3. Germline lookup yields CDR1 SGDLS and CDR2 YYNGEE. The CDR3 sequence: CASSPGQGSYNEQFF. DNA of the CDR3: TGTGCCAGCAGCCCCGGACAGGGCTCCTACAATGAGCAGTTCTTC. Drawing the rest from reference TRBV9 and TRBJ2-1, the complete variable domain is DSGVTQTPKHLITATGQRVTLRCSPRSGDLSVYWYQQSLDQGLQFLIQYYNGEERAKGNILERFSAQQFPDLHSELNLSSLELGDSALYFCASSPGQGSYNEQFFGPGTRLTVL.

The gene calls are TRBV18 and TRBJ1-5, with D possibly being TRBD1 (6 bases). Germline V gene lookup returns CDR1 KGHSH and CDR2 LQKENI. The CDR3 consists of 15 residues. V shed 0 bases and J shed 6 bases, with 12 bases lying between them. For the CDR3, the DNA is TGTGCCAGCTCACCACCGGGGGCCACGGGTCAGCCCCAGCATTTT. Amino acids: CASSPPGATGQPQHF.

This clonotype was counted only a few times. V gene TRBV2 combines with J gene TRBJ1-6, with no clear D. The CDR3 covers 12 residues. Germline assignment: CDR1 SNHLY and CDR2 FYNNEI. The germline V and J ends were trimmed by 4 bases and 7 bases, with 5 bases remaining between them. In DNA, the CDR3 is TGTGCCAGCAGTGGGCTGAATTCACCCCTCCACTTT. It yields the protein CASSGLNSPLHF.

The chain uses TRBV27 and TRBJ2-4; 9 positions match TRBD2. CDR1 MNHEY and CDR2 SMNVEV come from the germline V gene (reference sequence). The V gene end was trimmed by 3 bases and the J gene end by 7 bases; junction bases not matched to a gene: 13. The CDR3 is made up of 17 amino acids. For the CDR3, the DNA is TGTGCCAGCAGTTTCTCCGGGACTAGCAGGCTTAGGAACATTCAGTACTTC. Amino acids: CASSFSGTSRLRNIQYF.

The chain employs TRBV28 and TRBJ2-7; D unresolved. The CDR3 is 16 amino acids. Germline loops: CDR1 MDHEN, CDR2 SYDVKM. The ends were cut back, 4 bases at V and 5 bases at J, with 21 bases in the middle. As DNA, the CDR3 is TGTGCCAGCAGTTCCATAATTCGACGTATAGGCAACGAGCAGTACTTC. Encoded protein: CASSSIIRRIGNEQYF.

In this sample, this clonotype turned up many times. V gene TRBV15 combines with J gene TRBJ1-1, with TRBD1 matching over 7 bases. The CDR3 is 14 amino acids. Germline values: CDR1 LNHNV, CDR2 YYDKDF (reference sequence). J lost 3 bases, V lost 1 base, and 2 bases had no gene match. The CDR3: CATSRVDRDTEAFF. The CDR3 nucleotides read TGTGCCACCAGCAGAGTCGACAGGGACACTGAAGCTTTCTTT.

This clonotype turned up a few times. The CDR3 protein is CASSSWTSGRAGTDTQYF. As DNA, the CDR3 is TGTGCCAGCAGCTCTTGGACTAGCGGGAGGGCCGGGACAGATACGCAGTATTTT. V gene TRBV11-2 combines with J gene TRBJ2-3; 15 nucleotides align to TRBD2. CDR1 is SGHAT, CDR2 FQNNGV, per germline. The trim removed 4 bases at V and 3 bases at J, leaving 8 bases unmatched. The CDR3 is 18 residues long.

This chain joins TRBV7-9 and TRBJ1-1; tentative D call: TRBD1 (6 bases). The CDR3 is 12 residues long. CDR1 is SEHNR and CDR2 is FQNEAQ in the germline V gene (reference sequence). V gave up 5 bases and J gave up 10 bases, with 14 bases separating them. CDR3 DNA sequence: TGTGCCAGCAGCCCCTCGGGGGGCCTAGCTTTCTTT. Protein sequence: CASSPSGGLAFF. Using reference TRBV7-9 and TRBJ1-1 for the parts outside the CDR3, the full variable domain is DTGVSQNPRHKITKRGQNVTFRCDPISEHNRLYWYRQTLGQGPEFLTYFQNEAQLEKSRLLSDRFSAERPKGSFSTLEIQRTEQGDSAMYLCASSPSGGLAFFGQGTRLTVV.

This rearrangement joins TRBV7-2 to TRBJ2-5; possibly TRBD1 for D (6 bases). V dropped 3 bases and J dropped 1 base, with 12 bases sitting between them. The CDR3 is made up of 15 amino acids. The germline gives CDR1 SGHTA, CDR2 FQGNSA. The chain's CDR3 is CASSFQGITQETQYF. The DNA for the CDR3 is TGTGCCAGCAGCTTCCAGGGGATAACCCAAGAGACCCAGTACTTC.

The chain uses TRBV7-2 and TRBJ1-3, with D maybe TRBD1 (5 bases). The V gene lost 4 bases and the J gene lost 0 bases, with 16 bases spanning the gap. Germline CDR1 is SGHTA and CDR2 is FQGNSA. The length of the CDR3 is 17 residues. CDR3 amino acids: CASSSRGRLSSGNTIYF. The CDR3 DNA sequence: TGTGCCAGCAGCTCACGGGGACGGCTGAGCTCTGGAAACACCATATATTTT. The full variable domain, with the rest looked up from reference TRBV7-2 and TRBJ1-3, is GAGVSQSPSNKVTEKGKDVELRCDPISGHTALYWYRQSLGQGLEFLIYFQGNSAPDKSGLPSDRFSAERTGGSVSTLTIQRTQQEDSAVYLCASSSRGRLSSGNTIYFGEGSWLTVV.

The chain has TRBV6-1 and TRBJ2-7, with unresolved D. There are 9 residues in the CDR3. V was cut by 10 bases and J by 4 bases, with 5 bases left in between. CDR1 MNHNS and CDR2 SASEGT come from the germline V gene. The CDR3 spells CATGYEQYF. The CDR3 DNA follows: TGTGCCACAGGTTACGAGCAGTACTTC.

The CDR3 sequence: CASSPGTGGRHTEAFF. The CDR3 DNA reads TGCGCCAGCAGCCCAGGAACAGGGGGTCGTCACACTGAAGCTTTCTTT. The chain recombines TRBV5-1 with TRBJ1-1; TRBD1 matches 8 bases. In germline, CDR1 is SGHRS, CDR2 YFSETQ. CDR3 size: 16 residues. The V and J ends lost 4 bases and 3 bases, in that order; junction bases with no gene match: 11.

The rearrangement links TRBV20-1 to TRBJ2-3; 14 bases agree with TRBD2. V gave up 6 bases and J gave up 4 bases; unmatched junction bases: 6. Looked up from germline, CDR1 is DFQATT and CDR2 is SNEGSKA (reference sequence). There are 15 residues in the CDR3. The CDR3 here is CSADGLAGGSDTQYF. The DNA of the CDR3 is TGCAGTGCAGACGGACTAGCGGGAGGCTCAGATACGCAGTATTTT.

This chain connects TRBV18 to TRBJ2-1; a weak D match, TRBD1 (6 bases). V lost 1 base to trimming and J lost 4 bases, with 14 bases between them. CDR3 length: 16 amino acids. Germline CDR1 and CDR2: KGHSH and LQKENI. The CDR3 nucleotides are TGTGCCAGCTCACCACTTCAGGACAGAGCTTACAATGAGCAGTTCTTC. Translated: CASSPLQDRAYNEQFF. Variable domain in full (rest from reference TRBV18 and TRBJ2-1): NAGVMQNPRHLVRRRGQEARLRCSPMKGHSHVYWYRQLPEEGLKFMVYLQKENIIDESGMPKERFSAEFPKEGPSILRIQQVVRGDSAAYFCASSPLQDRAYNEQFFGPGTRLTVL.